This TCR beta chain was captured by sequencing in a study of early T cells in non-severe SARS-CoV-2 infection (dated by TCRdb to the early 2020s). About the full investigation: Because TCR sequencing was done on bulk RNA from unsorted whole blood, the alpha and beta chains could not be paired. The paper as a whole reports these results and caveats: VDJdb matching was skewed toward anti-spike CD8 responses, so virus-specific expansions were likely underestimated and private and CD4 specificities were missed.

Counted from cysteine to phenylalanine, this CDR3 has 12 amino acids. Only the CDR3 part of the read is kept: 36 bases, read in frame from the first base. The trim is 5 bases for V and 7 bases for J, with a gap of 12 bases between the germline ends. Set within a cohort of healthcare workers in London, UK, this nested case-control study involved weekly PCR testing of nasopharyngeal swabs along with blood sampling. Healthcare workers were recruited during the week of the UK lockdown, between 23 and 31 March 2020, and followed weekly for up to roughly 15 weeks. In regard to this clonotype: This clone's antigen is unknown. The sample holds no much larger clone one base away, and base qualities are not on file.

Receptors were amplified or captured by 5' RACE. These reads were obtained on a NextSeq 500. In the TCR library protocol, unique molecular identifiers were attached to individual cDNA molecules to correct for PCR bias and sequencing error. TCR alpha and beta chains were both sequenced, and the abundances of alpha and beta sequences in each sample were closely correlated with each other. On the authors' methods: Decombinator V4 was used to perform V gene, J gene and CDR3 annotation of TCR sequences. TCRs were defined as expanded if a significant change between any two time points was detected under a Poisson model with p below 0.0001. TCR abundances were normalised to the total number of TCRs sequenced per sample and were expressed as counts per million. MAIT TCRs were defined by TRAV1-2 paired with TRAJ12, TRAJ20 or TRAJ33, and iNKT TCRs by TRAV10 paired with TRAJ18. VDJdb, accessed 1 November 2021, was searched for CMV, EBV and SARS-CoV-2 annotated TCRs, with TCRs annotated for multiple antigens excluded. The public reads were reanalyzed by TCRdb: fastp trimming at Q25, MiXCR alignment, in-frame beta chains only. Each entry merges the rows of one CDR3 protein and shows their most common DNA and genes. In this record, the V and J calls reflect TCRdb's handling and not the investigators' own analysis. The sample table records 85,000 to 100,000 distinct CDR3 sequences; roughly 17% of these occur just once. The top ten hold 4.5% to 6.5% of the sample.

The sequence was collected from an adult who was a healthcare worker with PCR-confirmed SARS-CoV-2 infection or an uninfected control (not recorded which). Sequences were derived from whole blood, sampled at baseline. The rearranged segments are TRBV12-3 or TRBV12-4 and TRBJ2-7, with TRBD2 as a weak D call on 6 bases. The CDR3 region reads CASSGTGLEQYF. The DNA sequence is as follows: TGTGCCAGCAGTGGGACTGGGCTAGAGCAGTACTTC.